These T cell receptor beta chains were read from a single sample in a study of blood T cell repertoires in COVID-19. Assay: immunoSEQ multiplex PCR; the TCRdb copy retains only in-frame clones and omits some. The data hold roughly 190,000 clones, with around four fifths observed a single time. The sample comprised peripheral blood. These TCRs come from a woman in her 70s with active or convalescent COVID-19. Both conserved end residues are part of each CDR3. A D gene is named only where the DNA matches it firmly. Expanded clones are given a class, and other clones once, few, many or no size at all.

V gene	J gene	D gene	clone size	CDR3 DNA	CDR3 protein
TRBV5-1	TRBJ1-2	TRBD1	.	TGCGCCAGCAGCCCCCGGACAGGCCAAGGTCTTTATGGCTACACCTTC	CASSPRTGQGLYGYTF
TRBV6-5	TRBJ1-5	.	.	TGTGCCAGCAGTTACTCGATAGAGGTCTTTCAGCCCCAGCATTTT	CASSYSIEVFQPQHF
TRBV29-1	TRBJ2-7	TRBD1	.	TGCAGCGTTGGCGGGACAGGGGACGACTACGAGCAGTACTTC	CSVGGTGDDYEQYF
TRBV5-1	TRBJ2-7	TRBD1	few	TGCGCCAGCACCCCTACCTCGACAGGGGGAGCAGACGAGCAGTACTTC	CASTPTSTGGADEQYF
TRBV4-1	TRBJ2-4	TRBD2	.	TGCGCCAGCAGCCCTGGACTAGCGGGAGGGGTCGCCAAAAACATTCAGTACTTC	CASSPGLAGGVAKNIQYF
TRBV5-8	TRBJ2-5	TRBD2	.	TGTGCCAGCAGCTTGGCCAAGACGGGACTAGCGGGGAAAGAGACCCAGTACTTC	CASSLAKTGLAGKETQYF
TRBV12-3/TRBV12-4	TRBJ2-7	TRBD2	.	TGTGCCAGTCGTTCGGCGGGGGTGTACGAGCAGTACTTC	CASRSAGVYEQYF
TRBV11-3	TRBJ1-1	.	.	TGTGCCAGCGGCCCTGGGGGCAAAAGGAACACTGAAGCTTTCTTT	CASGPGGKRNTEAFF
TRBV19	TRBJ1-5	TRBD1	few	TGTGCCAGTAGTATGACAGGGAATGGAAATCAGCCCCAGCATTTT	CASSMTGNGNQPQHF
TRBV5-4	TRBJ2-7	TRBD2	.	TGTGCCAGCAGGGGACTAGGCTACGAGCAGTACTTC	CASRGLGYEQYF
TRBV15	TRBJ1-4	.	.	TGTGCCACCAGCAGAGCCTCAGGGGCCTCGCGTGAAAAACTGTTTTTT	CATSRASGASREKLFF
TRBV28	TRBJ1-2	TRBD1	.	TGTGCCAGCAGTTTAAACGCAGGGGGGAACTATGGCTACACCTTC	CASSLNAGGNYGYTF
TRBV18	TRBJ2-2	TRBD1	.	TGTGCCAGCTCACCTCGGATGACAGGGCCTCTGGGCGGGGAGCTGTTTTTT	CASSPRMTGPLGGELFF
TRBV4-1	TRBJ2-5	.	.	TGCGCCAGCAGCCATGGACTCAACCACTTCCAAGAGACCCAGTACTTC	CASSHGLNHFQETQYF
TRBV5-4	TRBJ2-1	TRBD1	.	TGTGCCAGCAGCATGGGACAGTACAATGAGCAGTTCTTC	CASSMGQYNEQFF
TRBV29-1	TRBJ2-7	.	.	TGCAGCGTCTTGGGACGGAGGGGCTACGAGCAGTACTTC	CSVLGRRGYEQYF
TRBV11-2	TRBJ1-1	TRBD1	.	TGTGCCAGCAGCCCCAAGGACAGGGGGCGCTTTATCTGGTCTGAAGCTTTCTTT	CASSPKDRGRFIWSEAFF
TRBV28	TRBJ2-2	TRBD2	.	TGTGCCAGCAGTCCCCTGCCGGGACTAGCGGGTCAAAACACCGGGGAGCTGTTTTTT	CASSPLPGLAGQNTGELFF
TRBV6-6	TRBJ2-2	TRBD1	few	TGTGCCAGCATAGACAGGGCGGCCACCGGGGAGCTGTTTTTT	CASIDRAATGELFF